This passage covers 16 T cell receptor beta chains from one sample sequenced in a study of neurological immune-mediated disorders. TCRdb called the 5' RACE reads again in MiXCR, with one record for every CDR3 protein. The table records approximately 82,000 distinct CDR3 sequences, 2% to 3% of them present only once. The material sequenced was PBMCs. The receptor source for this set is a woman aged 25 to 45 with multiple sclerosis.

This clonotype was seen repeatedly, ten times or more. The rearrangement uses TRBV5-5 and TRBJ2-5; D remains ambiguous. The CDR3 is 13 residues long. The germline CDR1 and CDR2 sequences are SGHKS and YYEKEE (reference sequence). V gave up 4 bases and J gave up 7 bases, with 14 bases separating them. CDR3 in DNA: TGTGCCAGCAGCCCTATCCTGGAGAGGACCCAGTACTTC. It specifies CASSPILERTQYF.

Ten or more counts support this clonotype. The chain has TRBV6-5 and TRBJ2-1; D is undetermined. The CDR3 has 14 amino acids. Trimming left V 5 bases short and J 9 bases short, with 17 bases between. Germline CDR1 MNHEY, CDR2 SVGAGI. The chain's CDR3 is CASSPSTIGFEQFF. The CDR3 nucleotides read TGTGCCAGCAGTCCATCCACAATAGGTTTTGAGCAGTTCTTC.

Comment on this clonotype: A much larger clone differs from this one at a single base, so this may be a read error. The chain is built from TRBV7-2 and TRBJ1-2; TRBD1 agrees at 9 bases. Germline values: CDR1 SGHTA, CDR2 FQGNSA. V was pared by 4 bases and J by 10 bases, with 10 bases of the junction left unmatched. The CDR3 has 14 residues. The CDR3 bases are TGTGCCAGCAGCTCCCCGACCGGGACAGGGCACTACACCTTC. Amino acid sequence: CASSSPTGTGHYTF.

This clonotype was seen ten or more times. The gene calls are TRBV27 and TRBJ2-7; possible D gene TRBD1, 5 bases. CDR1 and CDR2 (germline): MNHEY, SMNVEV (reference sequence). V gave up 4 bases and J gave up 3 bases, with 10 bases separating them. The length of the CDR3 is 13 residues. CDR3 amino acids: CASSSSTVYEQYF. As DNA, the CDR3 is TGTGCCAGCAGTTCCTCGACAGTCTACGAGCAGTACTTC.

This clonotype has at least ten counts. The rearrangement uses TRBV20-1 and TRBJ2-5; 13 bases are a match to TRBD2. The germline V gene encodes CDR1 DFQATT and CDR2 SNEGSKA (reference sequence). This CDR3 region has 14 residues. The trim removed 7 bases at V and 6 bases at J, leaving 8 bases unmatched. CDR3 sequence reads: CSVRTSGSSKTQYF. The CDR3 DNA sequence: TGCAGTGTGAGGACTAGCGGGAGCTCAAAGACCCAGTACTTC.

This clonotype was seen repeatedly, ten times or more. J is TRBJ2-7 and V is TRBV5-1; possible D gene TRBD2, 5 bases. CDR1 is SGHRS, CDR2 YFSETQ, per germline. Trimming took 2 bases from V and 0 from J, leaving 12 bases between them. CDR3 size: 15 residues. Here the CDR3 reads CASSFGGLSSYEQYF. The CDR3 DNA follows: TGCGCCAGCAGCTTCGGAGGCCTGAGCTCCTACGAGCAGTACTTC.

This clonotype showed up many times. V usage is TRBV7-2 and J usage is TRBJ2-5; D unresolved. Trimming cost V 3 bases and J 2 bases, with 10 bases left between them. The CDR3 length is 14 residues. Per germline, CDR1 SGHTA and CDR2 FQGNSA. Here the CDR3 reads CASSFTRQQETQYF. CDR3 nucleotide sequence: TGTGCCAGCAGCTTTACCCGGCAGCAAGAGACCCAGTACTTC.

In its sample, this clonotype was seen many times. The chain recombines TRBV20-1 with TRBJ2-2; tentative D call: TRBD2 (6 bases). Germline CDR1 is DFQATT and CDR2 is SNEGSKA (reference sequence). V gave up 1 base and J gave up 5 bases, with 14 bases separating them. The CDR3 loop spans 15 amino acids. The CDR3 DNA sequence: TGCAGTGCTAGAGTTTCGGGAGCGCTTACCGGGGAGCTGTTTTTT. Translating gives CSARVSGALTGELFF.

This clonotype was counted at least ten times. V is TRBV12-3 or TRBV12-4 and J is TRBJ2-1; D is possibly TRBD2 (5 bases). V lost 1 base and J lost 9, with 10 bases in between. This CDR3 spans 13 amino acids. This CDR3 is CASSLGGYGEQFF. The CDR3 bases are TGTGCCAGCAGTTTAGGAGGGTACGGTGAGCAGTTCTTC.

This clonotype occurred many times. The rearrangement uses TRBV18 and TRBJ2-3; 9 bases agree with TRBD2. Trimming removed 2 bases from V and 4 bases from J; junction bases left unmatched: 7. The germline V gene has CDR1 KGHSH and CDR2 LQKENI. This CDR3 comprises 16 residues. In DNA form, the CDR3 reads TGTGCCAGCTCACCAGAGCCAGCGGGAGGCGCAGATACGCAGTATTTT. As protein: CASSPEPAGGADTQYF.

This clonotype was observed many times. The chain links TRBV7-2 to TRBJ2-2, with 7 bases lining up with TRBD2. Germline loops: CDR1 SGHTA, CDR2 FQGNSA. The ends lost 8 bases at V and 0 bases at J; junction bases unmatched: 3. The CDR3 has 14 residues. This chain's CDR3 is CASPLAANTGELFF. The CDR3 nucleotides are TGTGCCAGCCCCCTAGCGGCGAACACCGGGGAGCTGTTTTTT.

This clonotype was counted many times. This chain connects TRBV20-1 to TRBJ2-3; TRBD2 matches 8 bases. This CDR3 has 15 amino acids. Germline V gives CDR1 DFQATT, CDR2 SNEGSKA (reference sequence). Unmatched junction bases numbered 8, after V lost 6 bases and J lost 0 bases. CDR3 in amino acids: CSAWGSSGSTDTQYF. CDR3 coding DNA: TGCAGTGCCTGGGGGTCTAGCGGGAGCACAGATACGCAGTATTTT.

In this sample, this clonotype turned up many times. The rearrangement links TRBV5-1 to TRBJ2-5, with D possibly being TRBD1 or TRBD2 (5 bases each). This CDR3 is built from 15 residues. Germline values: CDR1 SGHRS, CDR2 YFSETQ. V was cut by 0 bases and J by 5 bases, with 14 bases left in between. The CDR3 sequence: CASSLGPGPVETQYF. The CDR3 nucleotides are TGCGCCAGCAGCTTGGGGCCGGGACCCGTGGAGACCCAGTACTTC.

This clonotype was observed many times. This chain links TRBV30 with TRBJ1-5; D remains ambiguous. With 1 base removed from V and 5 bases from J, the gap between germline ends came to 9 bases. The CDR3 is 13 residues long. Germline V gene data show CDR1 as GTSNPN and CDR2 as SVGIG (reference sequence). The CDR3 is CAWSAQTDQPQHF. The CDR3 nucleotides read TGTGCCTGGAGTGCCCAAACCGATCAGCCCCAGCATTTT.

The chain recombines TRBV27 with TRBJ2-4, with 10 bases lining up with TRBD2. Trimming took 0 bases from V and 15 from J; bases not matched to a gene: 8. The CDR3 is 14 residues long. Germline V CDR1 and CDR2: MNHEY, SMNVEV (reference sequence). CDR3 coding DNA: TGTGCCAGCAGTTTATCGCCTAGCGGGGGCCGGTGGTACTTC. Encoded protein: CASSLSPSGGRWYF.

This clonotype has at least ten counts. The genes are TRBV7-2 and TRBJ2-5; D gene uncertain. The CDR3 runs to 15 residues. The V and J ends lost 7 bases and 5 bases respectively, with 20 bases between them. Germline CDR1 reads SGHTA; CDR2 reads FQGNSA. The CDR3 region is CASTIWEVGGETQYF. For the CDR3, the DNA is TGTGCCAGCACCATTTGGGAAGTGGGCGGTGAGACCCAGTACTTC.